This T cell receptor (beta chain) was sequenced during a study of shared clonotypes between healthy human individuals. Study outcomes and limitations: Deeper or shallower sequencing was expected to change how clonotypes are shared among donors.

The data were produced by immunoSEQ multiplex PCR, yet TCRdb's version contains in-frame clones alone and is incomplete. The sample lists about 1 million clones, roughly 80% occurring once. A word on this clone: What it binds is not known.

This receptor was identified in a man younger than 30 in good health. What was sequenced was memory CD4+ T cells sorted from blood. Subset specified: CD45RA-negative fraction.

CDR3: CASSQEQGSGGYTF. Written as DNA, the CDR3 is TGTGCCAGCTCTCAGGAACAGGGGAGTGGAGGCTACACCTTC. The chain has TRBV18 and TRBJ1-2, with TRBD1 identical over 7 bases. V shed 6 bases and J 8 bases; nucleotides not matched to a gene: 12. The germline V gene encodes CDR1 KGHSH and CDR2 LQKENI. The CDR3 length is 14 residues.